This entry describes one T cell receptor beta chain. This sample was included in a study of shared clonotypes between healthy human individuals. Donors had no recently reported acute infections or vaccinations and were HIV-negative. Each sample came from a Caucasian adult donor living in Nashville, Tennessee. Genomic DNA, for the unsorted samples, came from 80 million to 100 million PBMCs. Germline V CDR1 and CDR2: MDHEN, SYDVKM. The CDR3 is made up of 15 amino acids. Trimming took 7 bases from V and 4 from J; bases not matched to a gene: 9. Template amounts of 300 to 350 ng DNA, tens of thousands of T cell genomes, were employed in unsorted PBMC replicate PCRs. TCRdb's copy holds only in-frame clones and misses some; the assay was immunoSEQ multiplex PCR. Among roughly 450,000 clones listed, approximately 79% were seen once.

Sequenced: PBMCs. The genes are TRBV28 and TRBJ1-1; 10 nucleotides match TRBD1. This sequence originates from a woman aged 40-49 years in good health. Some clones in this sample may be carry-over from other donors' samples. CDR3 DNA: TGTGCCAGCAACCTCCGACAGGGGGCGGTCACTGAAGCTTTCTTT. Residues: CASNLRQGAVTEAFF.